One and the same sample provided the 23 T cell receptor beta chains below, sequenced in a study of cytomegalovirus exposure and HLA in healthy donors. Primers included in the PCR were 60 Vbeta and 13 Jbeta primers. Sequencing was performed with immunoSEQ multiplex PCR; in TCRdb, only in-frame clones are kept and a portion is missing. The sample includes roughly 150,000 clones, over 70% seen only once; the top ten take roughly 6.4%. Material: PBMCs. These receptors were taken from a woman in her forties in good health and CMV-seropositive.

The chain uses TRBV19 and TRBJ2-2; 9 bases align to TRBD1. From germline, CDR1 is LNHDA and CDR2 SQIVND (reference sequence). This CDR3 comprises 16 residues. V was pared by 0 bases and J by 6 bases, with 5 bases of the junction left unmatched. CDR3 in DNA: TGTGCCAGTAGTATAGATAATGGACAGGGGCCCGGGGAGCTGTTTTTT. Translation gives CASSIDNGQGPGELFF.

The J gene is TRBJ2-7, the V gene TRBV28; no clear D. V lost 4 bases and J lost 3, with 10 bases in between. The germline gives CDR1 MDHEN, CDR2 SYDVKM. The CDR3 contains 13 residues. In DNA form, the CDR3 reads TGTGCCAGCAGTTCTTACAGAATCTACGAGCAGTACTTC. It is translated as CASSSYRIYEQYF.

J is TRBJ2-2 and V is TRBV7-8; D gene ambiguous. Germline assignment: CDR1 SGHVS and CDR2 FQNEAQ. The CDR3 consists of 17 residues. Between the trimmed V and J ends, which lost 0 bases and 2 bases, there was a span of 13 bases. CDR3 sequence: CASSLAGLRPNTGELFF. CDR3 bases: TGTGCCAGCAGCTTAGCTGGGTTGCGGCCTAACACCGGGGAGCTGTTTTTT. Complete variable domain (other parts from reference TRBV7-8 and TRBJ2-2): GAGVSQSPRYKVAKRGQDVALRCDPISGHVSLFWYQQALGQGPEFLTYFQNEAQLDKSGLPSDRFFAERPEGSVSTLKIQRTQQEDSAVYLCASSLAGLRPNTGELFFGEGSRLTVL.

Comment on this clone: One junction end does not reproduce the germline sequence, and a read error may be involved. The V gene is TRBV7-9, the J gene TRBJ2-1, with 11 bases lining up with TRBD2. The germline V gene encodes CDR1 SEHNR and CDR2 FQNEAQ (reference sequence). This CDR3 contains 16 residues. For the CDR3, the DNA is TGTTCCAGCAGCGAAACCCCGCTAGCGGGGGGTAAGGAGCAGTTCTTC. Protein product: CSSSETPLAGGKEQFF.

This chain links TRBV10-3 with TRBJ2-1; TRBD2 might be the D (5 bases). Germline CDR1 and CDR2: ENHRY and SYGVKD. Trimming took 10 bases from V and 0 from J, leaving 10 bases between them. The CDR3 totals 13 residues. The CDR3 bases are TGTGCCACCCGCGGGTCCTCCTACAATGAGCAGTTCTTC. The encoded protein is CATRGSSYNEQFF.

The CDR3 is CASSTGGVGDQPQHF. CDR3 in DNA: TGTGCCAGCAGTACGGGCGGGGTAGGGGATCAGCCCCAGCATTTT. This chain connects TRBV6-1 to TRBJ1-5, with D perhaps TRBD1 (5 bases). The CDR3 consists of 15 residues. The germline CDR1 and CDR2 sequences are MNHNS and SASEGT. The V end was cut by 5 bases, the J end by 5 bases, with 16 bases between.

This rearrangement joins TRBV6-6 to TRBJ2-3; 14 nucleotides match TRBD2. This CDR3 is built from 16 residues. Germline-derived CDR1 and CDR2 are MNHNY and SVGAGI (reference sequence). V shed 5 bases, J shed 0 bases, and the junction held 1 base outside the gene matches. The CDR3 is CASSGTSGGSTDTQYF. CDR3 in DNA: TGTGCCAGCAGTGGGACTAGCGGGGGCAGCACAGATACGCAGTATTTT.

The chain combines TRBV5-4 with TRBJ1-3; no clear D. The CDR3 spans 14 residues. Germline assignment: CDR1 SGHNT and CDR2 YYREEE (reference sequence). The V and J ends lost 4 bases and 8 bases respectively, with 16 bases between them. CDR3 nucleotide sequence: TGTGCCAGCAGCGCCGAGACGGGGAGGGACACCATATATTTT. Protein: CASSAETGRDTIYF.

The CDR3 DNA reads TGTGCCAGCAGCATCCTTCCGACTAGCGGCTCCTACGAGCAGTACTTC. Its protein is CASSILPTSGSYEQYF. The V call is TRBV5-6, the J call TRBJ2-7, with 9 bases identical to TRBD2. Looked up from germline, CDR1 is SGHDT and CDR2 is YYEEEE. The CDR3 contains 16 residues. V shed 4 bases, J shed 0 bases, and the junction held 8 bases outside the gene matches. The variable domain in full, with the rest retrieved from reference TRBV5-6 and TRBJ2-7, is DAGVTQSPTHLIKTRGQQVTLRCSPKSGHDTVSWYQQALGQGPQFIFQYYEEEERQRGNFPDRFSGHQFPNYSSELNVNALLLGDSALYLCASSILPTSGSYEQYFGPGTRLTVT.

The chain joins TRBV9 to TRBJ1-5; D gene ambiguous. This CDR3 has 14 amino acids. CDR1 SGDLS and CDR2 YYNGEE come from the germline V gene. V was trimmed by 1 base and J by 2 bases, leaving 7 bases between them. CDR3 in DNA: TGTGCCAGCAGCGTATCAGGTCGCAATCAGCCCCAGCATTTT. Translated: CASSVSGRNQPQHF.

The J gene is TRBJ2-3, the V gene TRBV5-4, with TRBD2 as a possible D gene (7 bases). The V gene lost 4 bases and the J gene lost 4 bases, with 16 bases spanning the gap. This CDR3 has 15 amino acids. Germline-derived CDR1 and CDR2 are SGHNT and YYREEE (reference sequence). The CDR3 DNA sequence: TGTGCCAGCAGCCTGGGGGGGCGAGAAGCAGATACGCAGTATTTT. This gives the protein CASSLGGREADTQYF.

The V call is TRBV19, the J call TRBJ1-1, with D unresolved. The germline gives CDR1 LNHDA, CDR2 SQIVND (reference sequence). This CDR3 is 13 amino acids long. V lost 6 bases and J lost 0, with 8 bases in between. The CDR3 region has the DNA TGTGCCAGTAGGGACTGGGTGAACACTGAAGCTTTCTTT. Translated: CASRDWVNTEAFF.

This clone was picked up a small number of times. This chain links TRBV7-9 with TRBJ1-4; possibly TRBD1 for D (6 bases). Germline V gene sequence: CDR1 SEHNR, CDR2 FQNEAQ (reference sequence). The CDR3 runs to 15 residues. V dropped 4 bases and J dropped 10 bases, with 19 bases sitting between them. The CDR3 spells CASSSYRVSRGKLFF. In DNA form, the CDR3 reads TGTGCCAGCAGCTCATACAGGGTTTCTCGTGGAAAACTGTTTTTT.

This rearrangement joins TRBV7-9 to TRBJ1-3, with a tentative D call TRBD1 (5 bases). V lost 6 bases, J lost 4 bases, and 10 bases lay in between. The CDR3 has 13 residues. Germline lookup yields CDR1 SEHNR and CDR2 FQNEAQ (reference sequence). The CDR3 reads CASRTGSGNTIYF. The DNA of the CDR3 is TGTGCCAGCAGAACAGGCTCGGGAAACACCATATATTTT.

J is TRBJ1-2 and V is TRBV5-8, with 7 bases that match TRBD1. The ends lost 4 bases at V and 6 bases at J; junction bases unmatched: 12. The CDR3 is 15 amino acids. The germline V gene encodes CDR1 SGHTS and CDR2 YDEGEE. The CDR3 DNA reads TGTGCCAGCAGCCTCAGACAGGGTTATGTCGATGGCTACACCTTC. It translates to CASSLRQGYVDGYTF.

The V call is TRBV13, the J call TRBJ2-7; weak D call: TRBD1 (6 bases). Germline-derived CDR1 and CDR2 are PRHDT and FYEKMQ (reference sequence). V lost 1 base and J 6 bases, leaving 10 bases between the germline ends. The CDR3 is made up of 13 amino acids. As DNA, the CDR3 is TGTGCCAGCAGCTTAGTGGGCAGGGGCGAGCAGTACTTC. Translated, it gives CASSLVGRGEQYF.

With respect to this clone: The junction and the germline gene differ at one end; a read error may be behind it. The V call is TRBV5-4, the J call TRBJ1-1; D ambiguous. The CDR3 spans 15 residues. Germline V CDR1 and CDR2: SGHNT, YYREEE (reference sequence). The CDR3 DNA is TGTGCCAGCAGCCCGGCGGAAGGAGGAGGAACTGGAGCTTTCTTT. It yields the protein CASSPAEGGGTGAFF.

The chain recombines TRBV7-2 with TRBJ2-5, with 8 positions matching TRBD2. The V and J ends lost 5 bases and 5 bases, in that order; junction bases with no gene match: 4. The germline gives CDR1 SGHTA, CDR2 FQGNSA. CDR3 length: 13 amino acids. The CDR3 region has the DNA TGTGCCAGCAGCCCCGGGGGGGCTGAGACCCAGTACTTC. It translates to CASSPGGAETQYF.

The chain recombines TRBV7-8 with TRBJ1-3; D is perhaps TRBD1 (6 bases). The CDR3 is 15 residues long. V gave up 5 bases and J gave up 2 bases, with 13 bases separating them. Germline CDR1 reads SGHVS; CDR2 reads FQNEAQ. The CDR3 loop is CASSTRQVPGNTIYF. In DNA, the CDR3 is TGTGCCAGCAGCACGAGACAGGTCCCTGGAAACACCATATATTTT.

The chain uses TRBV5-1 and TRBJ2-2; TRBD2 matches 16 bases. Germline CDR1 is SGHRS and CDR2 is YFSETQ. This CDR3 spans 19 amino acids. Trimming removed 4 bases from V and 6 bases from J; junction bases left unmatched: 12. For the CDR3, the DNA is TGCGCCAGCAGCCTCCTGGGACTAGCGGGGGGGAATCGGGCCGGGGAGCTGTTTTTT. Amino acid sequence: CASSLLGLAGGNRAGELFF.

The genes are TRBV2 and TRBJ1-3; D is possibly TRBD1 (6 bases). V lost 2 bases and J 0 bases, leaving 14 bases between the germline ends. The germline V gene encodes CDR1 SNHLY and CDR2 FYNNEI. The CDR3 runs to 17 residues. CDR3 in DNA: TGTGCCAGCAGTGAAATTGGACAGCTCTACTCTGGAAACACCATATATTTT. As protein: CASSEIGQLYSGNTIYF.

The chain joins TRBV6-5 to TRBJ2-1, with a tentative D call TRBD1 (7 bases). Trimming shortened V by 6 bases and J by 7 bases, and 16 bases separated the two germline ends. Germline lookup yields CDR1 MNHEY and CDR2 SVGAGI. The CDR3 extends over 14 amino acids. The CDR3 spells CASRRDSPRNEQFF. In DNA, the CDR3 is TGTGCCAGCAGGCGGGACAGCCCTCGGAATGAGCAGTTCTTC.

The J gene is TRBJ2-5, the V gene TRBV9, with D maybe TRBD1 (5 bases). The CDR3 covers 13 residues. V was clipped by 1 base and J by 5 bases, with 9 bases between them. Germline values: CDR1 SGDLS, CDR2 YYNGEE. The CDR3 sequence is CASSVSRDETQYF. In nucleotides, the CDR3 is TGTGCCAGCAGCGTAAGCAGGGATGAGACCCAGTACTTC.